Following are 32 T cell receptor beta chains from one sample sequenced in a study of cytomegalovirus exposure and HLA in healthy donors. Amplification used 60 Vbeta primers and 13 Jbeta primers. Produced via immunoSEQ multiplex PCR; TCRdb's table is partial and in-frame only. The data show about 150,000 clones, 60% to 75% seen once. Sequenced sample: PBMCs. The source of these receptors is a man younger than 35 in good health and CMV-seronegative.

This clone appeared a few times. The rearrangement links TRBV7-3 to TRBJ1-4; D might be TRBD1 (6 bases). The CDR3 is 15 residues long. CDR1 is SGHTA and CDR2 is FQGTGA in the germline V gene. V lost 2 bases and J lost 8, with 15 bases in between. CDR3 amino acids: CASSLFAGRGEKLFF. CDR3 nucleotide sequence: TGTGCCAGCAGCTTATTCGCAGGGAGGGGGGAAAAACTGTTTTTT.

The CDR3 protein is CASSLGDRGGGETQYF. CDR3 nucleotides: TGTGCCAGCAGCTTAGGGGACAGGGGAGGGGGAGAGACCCAGTACTTC. V gene TRBV11-2 combines with J gene TRBJ2-5, with 10 bases aligning to TRBD1. Germline V gives CDR1 SGHAT, CDR2 FQNNGV. V lost 1 base to trimming and J lost 4 bases; unmatched junction nucleotides: 6. CDR3 length: 16 residues.

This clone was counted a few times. The CDR3 loop reads CASSPAVRADTQYF. The CDR3 DNA reads TGTGCCAGCTCACCAGCCGTTCGGGCAGATACGCAGTATTTT. This chain joins TRBV18 and TRBJ2-3, with D hard to call. CDR1 and CDR2 from the germline V gene are KGHSH and LQKENI. This CDR3 spans 14 amino acids. The V end lost 2 bases, the J end lost 4 bases, and 10 bases lay between the germline ends. The variable domain in full, with the rest retrieved from reference TRBV18 and TRBJ2-3, is NAGVMQNPRHLVRRRGQEARLRCSPMKGHSHVYWYRQLPEEGLKFMVYLQKENIIDESGMPKERFSAEFPKEGPSILRIQQVVRGDSAAYFCASSPAVRADTQYFGPGTRLTVL.

The CDR3 is CASSFGSGSYQPQHF. The DNA for the CDR3 is TGTGCCAGCAGTTTTGGGTCGGGGTCATATCAGCCCCAGCATTTT. The chain is built from TRBV28 and TRBJ1-5; no firm D call. Germline V lookup: CDR1 MDHEN, CDR2 SYDVKM. The length of the CDR3 is 15 residues. The ends were cut back, 3 bases at V and 5 bases at J, with 14 bases in the middle.

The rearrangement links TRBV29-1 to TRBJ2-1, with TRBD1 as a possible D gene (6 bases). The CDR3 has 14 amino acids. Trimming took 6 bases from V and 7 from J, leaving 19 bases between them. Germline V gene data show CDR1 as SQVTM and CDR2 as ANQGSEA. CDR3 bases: TGCAGCGTCCCCCCCTTGGGGGCAGGAAATGAGCAGTTCTTC. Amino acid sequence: CSVPPLGAGNEQFF.

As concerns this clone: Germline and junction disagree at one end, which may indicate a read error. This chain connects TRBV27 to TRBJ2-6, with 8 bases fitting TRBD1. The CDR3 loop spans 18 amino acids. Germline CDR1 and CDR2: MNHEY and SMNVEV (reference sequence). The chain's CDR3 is CASSSWTGWYTGANGLTF. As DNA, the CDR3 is TGTGCCAGCAGTTCCTGGACAGGGTGGTATACTGGGGCCAACGGCCTGACTTTC.

The CDR3 sequence is CASSAGQGALTQYF. As DNA, the CDR3 is TGTGCCAGCAGTGCGGGACAGGGGGCTCTGACCCAGTACTTC. The chain uses TRBV6-6 and TRBJ2-5; TRBD1 agrees at 12 bases. This CDR3 has 14 residues. Germline V gene sequence: CDR1 MNHNY, CDR2 SVGAGI (reference sequence). The V gene end was trimmed by 5 bases and the J gene end by 7 bases; junction bases not matched to a gene: 5.

The DNA of the CDR3 is TGTGCCAGCAGCCCCCGCGACAGCTATGGCTACACCTTC. It translates to CASSPRDSYGYTF. The chain has TRBV6-5 and TRBJ1-2; maybe TRBD1 (5 bases). V shed 6 bases and J shed 4 bases, with 12 bases lying between them. There are 13 residues in the CDR3. Per germline, CDR1 MNHEY and CDR2 SVGAGI.

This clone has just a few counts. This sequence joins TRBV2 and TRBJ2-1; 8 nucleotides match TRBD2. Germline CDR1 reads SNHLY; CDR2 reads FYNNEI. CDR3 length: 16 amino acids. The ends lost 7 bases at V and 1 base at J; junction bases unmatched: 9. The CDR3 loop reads CASTLVSGVSYNEQFF. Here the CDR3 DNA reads TGTGCCAGCACCTTGGTTAGCGGGGTATCCTACAATGAGCAGTTCTTC.

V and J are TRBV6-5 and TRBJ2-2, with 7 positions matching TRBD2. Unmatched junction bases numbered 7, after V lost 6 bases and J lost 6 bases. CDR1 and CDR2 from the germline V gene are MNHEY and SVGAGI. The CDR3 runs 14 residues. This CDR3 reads CASRRASGAGELFF. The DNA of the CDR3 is TGTGCCAGCAGGCGTGCAAGCGGGGCCGGGGAGCTGTTTTTT.

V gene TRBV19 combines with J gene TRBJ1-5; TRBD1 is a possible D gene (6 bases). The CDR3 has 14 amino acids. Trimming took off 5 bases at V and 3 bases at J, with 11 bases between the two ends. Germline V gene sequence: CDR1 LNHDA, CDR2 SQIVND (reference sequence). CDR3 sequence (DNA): TGTGCCAGTAGTGGAGACAGGTTCAATCAGCCCCAGCATTTT. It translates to CASSGDRFNQPQHF.

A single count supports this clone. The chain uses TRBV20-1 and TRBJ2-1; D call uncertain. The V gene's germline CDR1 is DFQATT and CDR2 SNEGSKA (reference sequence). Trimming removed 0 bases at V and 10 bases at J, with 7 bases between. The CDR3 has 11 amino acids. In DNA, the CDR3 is TGCAGTGCTAGAGAACTTCCCGAGCAGTTCTTC. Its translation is CSARELPEQFF.

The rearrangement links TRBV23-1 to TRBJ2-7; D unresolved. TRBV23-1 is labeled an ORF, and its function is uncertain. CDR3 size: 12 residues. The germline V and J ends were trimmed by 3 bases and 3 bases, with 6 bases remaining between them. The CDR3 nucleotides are TGCGCCAGCAGTCAGGTCTACTACGAGCAGTACGTC. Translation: CASSQVYYEQYV.

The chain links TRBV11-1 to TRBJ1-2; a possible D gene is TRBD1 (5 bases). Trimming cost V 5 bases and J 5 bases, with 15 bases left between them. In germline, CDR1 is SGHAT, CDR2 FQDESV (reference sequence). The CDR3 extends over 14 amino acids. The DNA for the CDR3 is TGTGCCAGCAGCCCGCAGGGATTAGGATATGGCTACACCTTC. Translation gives CASSPQGLGYGYTF.

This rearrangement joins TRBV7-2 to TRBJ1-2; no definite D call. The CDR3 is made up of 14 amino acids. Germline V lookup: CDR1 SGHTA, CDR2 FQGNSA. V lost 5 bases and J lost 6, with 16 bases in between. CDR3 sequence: CASSPDGLRDGYTF. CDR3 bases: TGTGCCAGCAGCCCCGACGGGCTGAGGGATGGCTACACCTTC.

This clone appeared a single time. The CDR3 protein is CAWSVQRGGWANYGYTF. For the CDR3, the DNA is TGTGCCTGGAGTGTACAAAGGGGGGGCTGGGCAAACTATGGCTACACCTTC. The chain joins TRBV30 to TRBJ1-2; a possible D gene is TRBD1 (6 bases). The germline gives CDR1 GTSNPN, CDR2 SVGIG (reference sequence). With 0 bases removed from V and 2 bases from J, the gap between germline ends came to 19 bases. CDR3 length: 17 amino acids.

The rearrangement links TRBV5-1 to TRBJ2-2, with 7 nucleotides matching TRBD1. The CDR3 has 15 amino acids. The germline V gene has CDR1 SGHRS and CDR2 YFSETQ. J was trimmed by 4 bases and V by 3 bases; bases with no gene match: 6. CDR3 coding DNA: TGCGCCAGCAGCTCCACAGGGGTAGGCACCGGGGAGCTGTTTTTT. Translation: CASSSTGVGTGELFF.

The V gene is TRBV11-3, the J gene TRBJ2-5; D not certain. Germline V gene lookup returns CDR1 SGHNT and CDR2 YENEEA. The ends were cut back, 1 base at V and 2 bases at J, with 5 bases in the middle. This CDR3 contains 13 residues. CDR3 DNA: TGTGCCAGCAGCTTAGGTCTGCAAGAGACCCAGTACTTC. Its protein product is CASSLGLQETQYF.

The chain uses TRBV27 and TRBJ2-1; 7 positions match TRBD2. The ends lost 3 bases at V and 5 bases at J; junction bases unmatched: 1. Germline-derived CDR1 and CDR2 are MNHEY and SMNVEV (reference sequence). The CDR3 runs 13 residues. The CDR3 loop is CASSFGGDNEQFF. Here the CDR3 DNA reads TGTGCCAGCAGTTTTGGGGGGGACAATGAGCAGTTCTTC.

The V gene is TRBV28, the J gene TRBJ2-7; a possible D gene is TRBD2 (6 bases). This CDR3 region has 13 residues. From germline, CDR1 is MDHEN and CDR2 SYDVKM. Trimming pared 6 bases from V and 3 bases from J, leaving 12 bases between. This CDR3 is CASRSSGDYEQYV. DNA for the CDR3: TGTGCCAGCAGGTCCTCGGGGGACTACGAGCAGTACGTC.

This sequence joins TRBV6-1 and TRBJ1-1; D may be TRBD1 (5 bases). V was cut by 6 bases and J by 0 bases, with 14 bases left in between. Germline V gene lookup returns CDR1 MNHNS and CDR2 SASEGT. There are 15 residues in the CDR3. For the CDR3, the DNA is TGTGCCAGCAGCGCGTCGGACACTTTGAACACTGAAGCTTTCTTT. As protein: CASSASDTLNTEAFF.

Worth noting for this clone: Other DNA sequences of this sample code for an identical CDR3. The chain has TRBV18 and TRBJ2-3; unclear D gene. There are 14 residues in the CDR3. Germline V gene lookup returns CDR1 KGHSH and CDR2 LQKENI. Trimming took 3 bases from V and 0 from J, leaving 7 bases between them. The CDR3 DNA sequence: TGTGCCAGCTCACCGTCCCGGAGCACAGATACGCAGTATTTT. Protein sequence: CASSPSRSTDTQYF.

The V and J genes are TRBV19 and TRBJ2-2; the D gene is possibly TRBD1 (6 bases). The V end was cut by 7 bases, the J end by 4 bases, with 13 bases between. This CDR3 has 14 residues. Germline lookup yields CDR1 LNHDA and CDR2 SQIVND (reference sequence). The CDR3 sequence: CASMPGAGTGELFF. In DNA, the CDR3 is TGTGCCAGTATGCCAGGGGCCGGCACCGGGGAGCTGTTTTTT.

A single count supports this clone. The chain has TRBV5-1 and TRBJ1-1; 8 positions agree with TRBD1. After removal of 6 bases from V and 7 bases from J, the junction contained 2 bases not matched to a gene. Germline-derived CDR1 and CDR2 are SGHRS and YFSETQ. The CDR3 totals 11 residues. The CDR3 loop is CASTDRGEAFF. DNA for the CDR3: TGCGCCAGCACCGACAGGGGTGAAGCTTTCTTT.

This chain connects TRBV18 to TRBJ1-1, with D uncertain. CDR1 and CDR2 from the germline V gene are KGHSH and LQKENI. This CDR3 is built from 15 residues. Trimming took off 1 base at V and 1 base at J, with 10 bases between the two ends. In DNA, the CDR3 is TGTGCCAGCTCACCACTCTCGGGAGGGAACACTGAAGCTTTCTTT. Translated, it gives CASSPLSGGNTEAFF.

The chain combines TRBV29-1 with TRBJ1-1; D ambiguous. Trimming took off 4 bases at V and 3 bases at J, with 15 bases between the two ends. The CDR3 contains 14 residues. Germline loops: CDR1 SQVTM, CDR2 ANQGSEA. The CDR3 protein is CSVGPRGGDTEAFF. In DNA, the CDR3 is TGCAGCGTTGGTCCTCGGGGAGGTGACACTGAAGCTTTCTTT. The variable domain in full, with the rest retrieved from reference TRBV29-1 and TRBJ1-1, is SAVISQKPSRDICQRGTSLTIQCQVDSQVTMMFWYRQQPGQSLTLIATANQGSEATYESGFVIDKFPISRPNLTFSTLTVSNMSPEDSSIYLCSVGPRGGDTEAFFGQGTRLTVV.

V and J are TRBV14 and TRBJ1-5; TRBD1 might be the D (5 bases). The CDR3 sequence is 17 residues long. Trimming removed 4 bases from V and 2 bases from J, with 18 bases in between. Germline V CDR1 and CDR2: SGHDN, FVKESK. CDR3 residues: CASSPMGGKGRNQPQHF. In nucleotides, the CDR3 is TGTGCCAGCAGCCCAATGGGAGGGAAGGGGCGCAATCAGCCCCAGCATTTT.

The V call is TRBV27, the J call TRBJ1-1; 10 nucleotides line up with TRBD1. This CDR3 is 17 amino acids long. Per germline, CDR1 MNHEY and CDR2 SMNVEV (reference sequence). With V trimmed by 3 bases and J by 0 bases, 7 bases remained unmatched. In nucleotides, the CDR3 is TGTGCCAGCAGTTTCTCCGGGACAGGGGAAATGAACACTGAAGCTTTCTTT. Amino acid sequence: CASSFSGTGEMNTEAFF.

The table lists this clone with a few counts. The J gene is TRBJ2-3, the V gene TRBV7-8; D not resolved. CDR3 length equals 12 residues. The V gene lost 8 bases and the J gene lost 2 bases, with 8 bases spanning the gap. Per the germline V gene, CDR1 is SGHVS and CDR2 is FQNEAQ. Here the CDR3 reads CASLPSTDTQYF. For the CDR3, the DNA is TGTGCCAGCCTCCCCTCCACAGATACGCAGTATTTT.

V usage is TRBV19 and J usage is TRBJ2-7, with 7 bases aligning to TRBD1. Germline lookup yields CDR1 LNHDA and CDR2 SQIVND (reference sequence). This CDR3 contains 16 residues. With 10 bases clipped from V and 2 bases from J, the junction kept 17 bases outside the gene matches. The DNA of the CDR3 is TGTGCCAATAAGCCCCAAGGTGACAGGGCCGCCTACGAGCAGTACTTC. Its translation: CANKPQGDRAAYEQYF.

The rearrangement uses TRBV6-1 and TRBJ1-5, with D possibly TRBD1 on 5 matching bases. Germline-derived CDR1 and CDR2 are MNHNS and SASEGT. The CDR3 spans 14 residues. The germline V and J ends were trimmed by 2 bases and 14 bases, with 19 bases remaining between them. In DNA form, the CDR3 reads TGTGCCAGCAGTGAATTGGCGGGGACCCCGGTTAAGCATTTT. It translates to CASSELAGTPVKHF.

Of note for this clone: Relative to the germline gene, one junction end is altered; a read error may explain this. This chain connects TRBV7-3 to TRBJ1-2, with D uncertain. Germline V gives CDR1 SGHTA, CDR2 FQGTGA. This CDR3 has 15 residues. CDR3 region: CASSLGPDYNYGISF. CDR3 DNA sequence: TGTGCCAGCAGCTTAGGGCCGGACTACAACTATGGGATTTCCTTC.